Below, 20 T cell receptor beta chains from the same sample are listed, as sequenced in a study of cytomegalovirus exposure and HLA in healthy donors. Amplification used 60 Vbeta primers and 13 Jbeta primers. Assay: immunoSEQ multiplex PCR; the TCRdb copy retains only in-frame clones and omits some. The profile shows around 160,000 clones, 79% of them singletons. The sequencing sample was made of PBMCs. These receptors were taken from a woman aged 40 to 55 in good health and CMV-seropositive.

The chain couples TRBV5-5 to TRBJ1-2, with D possibly being TRBD1 (6 bases). V shed 2 bases and J shed 0 bases, with 17 bases lying between them. Germline CDR1 reads SGHKS; CDR2 reads YYEKEE (reference sequence). The CDR3 has 17 amino acids. CDR3 loop: CASSLKQGPGANYGYTF. CDR3 coding DNA: TGTGCCAGCAGCTTAAAACAGGGCCCCGGAGCTAACTATGGCTACACCTTC. Combining the CDR3 with reference TRBV5-5 and TRBJ1-2 gives the whole variable domain DAGVTQSPTHLIKTRGQQVTLRCSPISGHKSVSWYQQVLGQGPQFIFQYYEKEERGRGNFPDRFSARQFPNYSSELNVNALLLGDSALYLCASSLKQGPGANYGYTFGSGTRLTVV.

This clone came up once. The rearrangement uses TRBV2 and TRBJ1-1, with D tentatively TRBD1 (5 bases). Germline V CDR1 and CDR2: SNHLY, FYNNEI. This CDR3 has 15 residues. Trimming pared 3 bases from V and 3 bases from J, leaving 14 bases between. The CDR3 nucleotides are TGTGCCAGCAGTGATAATTGGGGCGGATACACTGAAGCTTTCTTT. Amino acid sequence: CASSDNWGGYTEAFF.

The rearrangement links TRBV6-1 to TRBJ2-3; 7 bases agree with TRBD2. V lost 4 bases and J lost 4; bases outside the gene matches: 11. This CDR3 is 16 amino acids long. Germline V CDR1 and CDR2: MNHNS, SASEGT. Here the CDR3 DNA reads TGTGCCAGCAGTGTACGCGGCGGGGGAAGCCCAGATACGCAGTATTTT. Translating it yields CASSVRGGGSPDTQYF.

The count of this clone is one. The chain joins TRBV28 to TRBJ1-3; D perhaps matches TRBD1 (6 bases). Trimming took 8 bases from V and 1 from J, leaving 18 bases between them. Germline lookup yields CDR1 MDHEN and CDR2 SYDVKM. This CDR3 spans 16 amino acids. CDR3 coding DNA: TGTGCCAGCGGAAAAGGGGGGGACCCTTCTGGAAACACCATATATTTT. This codes for CASGKGGDPSGNTIYF.

The chain employs TRBV7-9 and TRBJ1-2, with D uncertain. Germline V gene data show CDR1 as SEHNR and CDR2 as FQNEAQ (reference sequence). The V gene lost 4 bases and the J gene lost 4 bases, with 10 bases spanning the gap. This CDR3 spans 13 amino acids. Here the CDR3 reads CASSSGTPYGYTF. For the CDR3, the DNA is TGTGCCAGCAGCTCGGGTACGCCCTATGGCTACACCTTC.

V is TRBV2 and J is TRBJ2-1, with 10 positions matching TRBD2. Trimming cost V 6 bases and J 3 bases; bases outside gene matches: 5. Germline loops: CDR1 SNHLY, CDR2 FYNNEI. The CDR3 sequence is 15 residues long. CDR3 nucleotides: TGTGCCAGCAGCAGACTAGCGGGTAACTACAATGAGCAGTTCTTC. Its protein is CASSRLAGNYNEQFF.

The chain recombines TRBV4-1 with TRBJ2-5, with TRBD2 as a possible D gene (6 bases). This CDR3 spans 15 amino acids. Germline CDR1 and CDR2: MGHRA and YSYEKL. V lost 3 bases, J lost 0 bases, and 11 bases lay in between. CDR3 sequence (DNA): TGCGCCAGCAGCCAGCTTCCGGGGGACCAAGAGACCCAGTACTTC. Its protein product is CASSQLPGDQETQYF.

This clone was detected only once. In DNA form, the CDR3 reads TGTGCCAGCAGTGGAGGGGGAGGGGTGAGCAATCAGCCCCAGCATTTT. Translating gives CASSGGGGVSNQPQHF. The chain carries TRBV6-1 and TRBJ1-5; a weak D match, TRBD1 (6 bases). Trimming took off 4 bases at V and 1 base at J, with 14 bases between the two ends. The germline gives CDR1 MNHNS, CDR2 SASEGT. CDR3 length: 16 residues.

Comment on this clone: The junction does not match germline at one end; this may be a read error. V is TRBV7-9 and J is TRBJ2-2; D not certain. The germline V gene has CDR1 SEHNR and CDR2 FQNEAQ (reference sequence). This CDR3 contains 12 residues. The CDR3 region has the DNA TGTTCCAGCAGCTTAGGGCAAGGGGAGCTGTTTTTT. Its translation is CSSSLGQGELFF.

V is TRBV6-1 and J is TRBJ1-1; 9 positions agree with TRBD1. This CDR3 has 14 residues. Unmatched junction bases numbered 7, after V lost 6 bases and J lost 5 bases. Germline CDR1 and CDR2: MNHNS and SASEGT. The CDR3 DNA reads as TGTGCCAGCAGCGCTTCCGGGACAGGGACTGAAGCTTTCTTT. The encoded protein is CASSASGTGTEAFF.

The CDR3: CASSQLTPYEQYF. CDR3 bases: TGCGCCAGCAGTCAACTGACACCCTACGAGCAGTACTTC. The J gene is TRBJ2-7, the V gene TRBV23-1; unclear D gene. TRBV23-1 is known as an ORF, though its function is uncertain. The CDR3 spans 13 residues. V shed 2 bases and J shed 2 bases, with 7 bases lying between them.

The chain couples TRBV6-1 to TRBJ2-3, with TRBD2 identical over 8 bases. The CDR3 totals 15 residues. The J segment lost 2 bases and the V segment lost 3 bases, leaving 4 bases of the junction unmatched. From germline, CDR1 is MNHNS and CDR2 SASEGT. CDR3 residues: CASSEALAVTDTQYF. CDR3 DNA sequence: TGTGCCAGCAGTGAGGCACTAGCGGTCACAGATACGCAGTATTTT.

The sample holds a few counts of this clone. V and J are TRBV6-5 and TRBJ1-1; D unclear. The V end was cut by 7 bases, the J end by 0 bases, with 9 bases between. The CDR3 length is 13 residues. Germline V gives CDR1 MNHEY, CDR2 SVGAGI. CDR3 in amino acids: CASTLTLNTEAFF. In DNA, the CDR3 is TGTGCCAGCACCTTGACACTGAACACTGAAGCTTTCTTT.

The chain has TRBV9 and TRBJ2-3; weak D call: TRBD2 (7 bases). The V end lost 2 bases, the J end lost 1 base, and 17 bases lay between the germline ends. Germline CDR1 is SGDLS and CDR2 is YYNGEE. This CDR3 has 17 amino acids. The CDR3 here is CASSVREGGSGTDTQYF. The CDR3 DNA reads TGTGCCAGCAGCGTTAGGGAGGGGGGATCGGGCACAGATACGCAGTATTTT.

CDR3 amino acids: CASSPEDQRGKLAAFF. The CDR3 region has the DNA TGTGCCAGCTCACCGGAAGACCAAAGGGGGAAACTGGCAGCTTTCTTT. This chain joins TRBV18 and TRBJ1-1; a weak D match, TRBD1 (6 bases). This CDR3 has 16 amino acids. Germline CDR1 KGHSH, CDR2 LQKENI. Between the trimmed V and J ends, which lost 3 bases and 10 bases, there was a span of 24 bases.

This clone was observed a few times. The gene calls are TRBV19 and TRBJ1-6; TRBD1 matches at 8 bases. This CDR3 spans 14 amino acids. The V gene's germline CDR1 is LNHDA and CDR2 SQIVND (reference sequence). J lost 10 bases, V lost 6 bases, and 8 bases had no gene match. In nucleotides, the CDR3 is TGTGCCAGTAGAGACAGGGGAAGAGGGTCACCCCTCCACTTT. It codes for CASRDRGRGSPLHF.

This clone was recorded a few times. V and J are TRBV2 and TRBJ1-1, with 8 bases aligning to TRBD1. V was clipped by 6 bases and J by 3 bases; unmatched bases: 3. Per the germline V gene, CDR1 is SNHLY and CDR2 is FYNNEI. This CDR3 region has 13 residues. CDR3 residues: CASRDRDYTEAFF. The CDR3 DNA reads as TGTGCCAGCAGGGACAGGGATTACACTGAAGCTTTCTTT.

This clone was found once. V usage is TRBV6-1 and J usage is TRBJ1-2; TRBD1 matches 9 bases. V lost 4 bases, J lost 0 bases, and 12 bases stayed unmatched. The CDR3 is made up of 18 amino acids. Germline CDR1 is MNHNS and CDR2 is SASEGT. The CDR3 here is CASSVRYRDRVSNYGYTF. CDR3 DNA sequence: TGTGCCAGCAGTGTACGATACCGGGACAGGGTTTCTAACTATGGCTACACCTTC.

The table lists this clone with a count of one. This chain links TRBV29-1 with TRBJ2-3, with unresolved D. CDR1 and CDR2 (germline): SQVTM, ANQGSEA. The CDR3 totals 13 residues. Trimming took off 8 bases at V and 7 bases at J, with 19 bases between the two ends. CDR3 bases: TGCAGCCTCCTGGGCCAAACGACGAATACGCAGTATTTT. It translates to CSLLGQTTNTQYF.

This chain links TRBV5-4 with TRBJ2-4; D unresolved. The CDR3 spans 13 residues. Germline assignment: CDR1 SGHNT and CDR2 YYREEE (reference sequence). V was trimmed by 1 base and J by 4 bases, leaving 6 bases between them. This CDR3 is CASSLNWKNIQYF. The CDR3 DNA follows: TGTGCCAGCAGCTTGAACTGGAAAAACATTCAGTACTTC.